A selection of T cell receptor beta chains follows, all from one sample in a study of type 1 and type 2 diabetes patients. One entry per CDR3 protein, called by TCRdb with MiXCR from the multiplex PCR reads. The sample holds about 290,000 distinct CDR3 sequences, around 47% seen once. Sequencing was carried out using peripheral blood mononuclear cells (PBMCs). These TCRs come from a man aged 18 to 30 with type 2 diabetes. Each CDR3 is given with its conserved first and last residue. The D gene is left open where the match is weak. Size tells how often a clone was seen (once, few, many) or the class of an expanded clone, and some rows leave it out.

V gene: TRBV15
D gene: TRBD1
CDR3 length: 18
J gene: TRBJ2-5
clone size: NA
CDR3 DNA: TGTGCCACCAGCAGAAGGGCCGTTTCCGGGACAGTAGGGAGGACCCAGTACTTC
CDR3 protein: CATSRRAVSGTVGRTQYF

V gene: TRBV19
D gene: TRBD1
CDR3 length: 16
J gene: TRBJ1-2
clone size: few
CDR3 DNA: TGTGCCAGTAGGAACTCGACAGGGAGTAGAAACTATGGCTACACCTTC
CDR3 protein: CASRNSTGSRNYGYTF

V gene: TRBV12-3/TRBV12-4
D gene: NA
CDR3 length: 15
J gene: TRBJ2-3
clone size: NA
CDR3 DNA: TGTGCCAGCAGTCCGCCCGACTGGTACACAGATACGCAGTATTTT
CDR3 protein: CASSPPDWYTDTQYF

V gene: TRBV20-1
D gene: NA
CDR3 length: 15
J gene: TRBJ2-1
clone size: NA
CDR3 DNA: TGCAGTGCTAGAGATTTGGGCGGGCTGTTGAATGAGCAGTTCTTC
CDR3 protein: CSARDLGGLLNEQFF

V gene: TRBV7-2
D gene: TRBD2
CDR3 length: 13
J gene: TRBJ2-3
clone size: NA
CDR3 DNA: TGTGCCAGACCGGGACTAGAGGTTAATACGCAGTATTTT
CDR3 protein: CARPGLEVNTQYF

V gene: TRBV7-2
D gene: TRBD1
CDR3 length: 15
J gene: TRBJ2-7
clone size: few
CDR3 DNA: TGTGCCAGCAGCGGCAGGGGGCGAGGAGCCTACGAGCAGTACTTC
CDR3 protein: CASSGRGRGAYEQYF

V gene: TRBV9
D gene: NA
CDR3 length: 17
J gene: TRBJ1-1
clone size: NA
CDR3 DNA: TGTGCCAGCAGCCCCTCTAATTTGGGGGCGAGGAACACTGAAGCTTTCTTT
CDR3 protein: CASSPSNLGARNTEAFF

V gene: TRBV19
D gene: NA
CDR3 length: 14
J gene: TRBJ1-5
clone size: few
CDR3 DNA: TGTGCCAGTAGTATCTCGGGGGTCAATCAGCCCCAGCATTTT
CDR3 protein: CASSISGVNQPQHF

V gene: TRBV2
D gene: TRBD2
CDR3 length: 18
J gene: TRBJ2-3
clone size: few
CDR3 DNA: TGTGCCAGCACTGTAACTAGCGGGGGGGCAGGAGGCACAGATACGCAGTATTTT
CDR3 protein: CASTVTSGGAGGTDTQYF

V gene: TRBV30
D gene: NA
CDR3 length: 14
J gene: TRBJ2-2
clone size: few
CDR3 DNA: TGTGCCTGGAGTGTTGACAGCAACACCGGGGAGCTGTTTTTT
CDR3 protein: CAWSVDSNTGELFF

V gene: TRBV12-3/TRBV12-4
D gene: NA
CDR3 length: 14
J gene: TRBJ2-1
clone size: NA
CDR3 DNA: TGTGCCAGCAGTGGGCAGGGGATGTACAATGAGCAGTTCTTC
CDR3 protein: CASSGQGMYNEQFF

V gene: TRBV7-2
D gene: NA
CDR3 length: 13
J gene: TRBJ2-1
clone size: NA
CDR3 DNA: TGTGCCAGCAGCTTAGTATGGGAGAATGAGCAGTTCTTC
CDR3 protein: CASSLVWENEQFF

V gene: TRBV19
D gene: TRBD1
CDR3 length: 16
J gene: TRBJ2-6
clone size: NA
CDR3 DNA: TGTGCCAGTAGTTCGACAGGGTCAGCTGGGGCCAACGTCCTGACTTTC
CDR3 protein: CASSSTGSAGANVLTF

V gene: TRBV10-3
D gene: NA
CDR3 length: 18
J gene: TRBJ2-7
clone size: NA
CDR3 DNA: TGTGCCAGCAGCCCACGGAGAGGGGGAGGGCTGGGGATGGGCGAGCAGTACTTC
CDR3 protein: CASSPRRGGGLGMGEQYF

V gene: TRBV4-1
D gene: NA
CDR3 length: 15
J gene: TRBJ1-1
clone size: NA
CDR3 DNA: TGCGCCAGCAGCCAAGTAGCAGGGGCGGTCACTGAAGCTTTCTTT
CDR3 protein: CASSQVAGAVTEAFF

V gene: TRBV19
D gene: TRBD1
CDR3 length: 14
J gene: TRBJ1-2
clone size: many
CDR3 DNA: TGTGCCAGTAGGACGGGGACAGGGAACTATGGCTACACCTTC
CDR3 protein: CASRTGTGNYGYTF

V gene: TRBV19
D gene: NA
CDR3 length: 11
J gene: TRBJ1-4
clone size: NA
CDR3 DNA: TGTGCCTGGAGAGTTGGCGGAAAACTGTTTTTT
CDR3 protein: CAWRVGGKLFF

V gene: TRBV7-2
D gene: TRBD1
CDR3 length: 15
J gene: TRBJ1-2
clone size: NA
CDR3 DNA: TGTGCCAGCAGCGGGAGGACAGGGGGCGCGGATGGCTACACCTTC
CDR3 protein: CASSGRTGGADGYTF

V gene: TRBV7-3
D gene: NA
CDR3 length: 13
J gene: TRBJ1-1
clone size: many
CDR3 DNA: TGTGCCAGCAGCTGGACAACGAACACTGAAGCTTTCTTT
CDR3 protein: CASSWTTNTEAFF

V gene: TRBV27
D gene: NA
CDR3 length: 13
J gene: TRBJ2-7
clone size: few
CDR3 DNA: TGTGCCAACAGTTTAAGCCTCACCAACGAGCAGTACTTC
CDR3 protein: CANSLSLTNEQYF

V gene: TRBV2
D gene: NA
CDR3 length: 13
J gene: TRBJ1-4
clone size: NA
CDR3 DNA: TGTGCCAGCATGGCAGCAACTAATGAAAAACTGTTTTTT
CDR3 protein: CASMAATNEKLFF

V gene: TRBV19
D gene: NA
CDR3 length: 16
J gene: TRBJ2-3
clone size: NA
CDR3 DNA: TGTGCCAGTAGTATGGCGCCCGGCTTTGGGACAGATACGCAGTATTTT
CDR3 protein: CASSMAPGFGTDTQYF

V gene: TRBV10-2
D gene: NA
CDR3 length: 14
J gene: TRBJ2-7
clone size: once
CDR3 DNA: TGCGCCAGCAGTCGCTCTAGCGCCAACTACGAGCAGTACTTC
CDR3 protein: CASSRSSANYEQYF

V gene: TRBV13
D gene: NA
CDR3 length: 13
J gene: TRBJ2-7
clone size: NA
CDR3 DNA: TGTGCCAGCAGTTTTACTAGGGGTTACGAGCAGTACTTC
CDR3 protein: CASSFTRGYEQYF

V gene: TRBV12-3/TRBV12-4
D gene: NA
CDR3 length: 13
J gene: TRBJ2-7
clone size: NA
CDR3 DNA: TGTGCCAGCAGTTTTCCGGGGTTCGACGAGCAGTACTTC
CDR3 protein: CASSFPGFDEQYF

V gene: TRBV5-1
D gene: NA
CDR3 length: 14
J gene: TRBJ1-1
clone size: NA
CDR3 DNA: TGCGCCAGCAGCTTGGTGACAGGGAACACTGAAGCTTTCTTT
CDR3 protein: CASSLVTGNTEAFF

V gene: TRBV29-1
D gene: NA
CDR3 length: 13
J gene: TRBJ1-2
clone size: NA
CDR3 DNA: TGCAGCGGAACCGGACATTCTGGAGAAGGCTACACCTTC
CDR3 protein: CSGTGHSGEGYTF

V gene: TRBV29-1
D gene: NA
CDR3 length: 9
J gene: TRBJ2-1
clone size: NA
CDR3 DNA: TGCAGCGTTGGGGGCCAGGGACCCTTC
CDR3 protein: CSVGGQGPF

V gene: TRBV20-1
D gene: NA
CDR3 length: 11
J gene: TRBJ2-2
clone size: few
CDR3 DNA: TGCAGTGCTAGTGGGACCGGGGAGCTGTTTTTT
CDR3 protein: CSASGTGELFF

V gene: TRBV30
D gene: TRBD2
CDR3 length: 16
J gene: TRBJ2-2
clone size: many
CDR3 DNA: TGTGCCTGGACCCTAACTAGCGGGTCCCGTTCCGGGGAGCTGTTTTTT
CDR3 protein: CAWTLTSGSRSGELFF

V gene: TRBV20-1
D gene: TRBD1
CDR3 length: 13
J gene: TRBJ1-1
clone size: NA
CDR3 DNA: TGCAGTGCTGACAGGGGAGCTTTCACTGAAGCTTTCTTT
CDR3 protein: CSADRGAFTEAFF

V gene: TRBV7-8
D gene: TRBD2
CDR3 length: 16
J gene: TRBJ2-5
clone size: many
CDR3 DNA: TGTGCCAGCAGCCGCCGGGGACTAGCGGGACCAGAGACCCAGTACTTC
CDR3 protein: CASSRRGLAGPETQYF

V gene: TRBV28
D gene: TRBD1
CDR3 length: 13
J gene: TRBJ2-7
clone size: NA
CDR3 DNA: TGTGCCAGCTACCGACAGGGGGCGCCCAAATTCGACTTC
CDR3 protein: CASYRQGAPKFDF

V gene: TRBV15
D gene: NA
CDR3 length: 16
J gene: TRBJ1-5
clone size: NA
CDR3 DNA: TGTGCCACCAGCAGAGATATTGAACAGGGAGATCAGCCCCAGCATTTT
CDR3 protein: CATSRDIEQGDQPQHF

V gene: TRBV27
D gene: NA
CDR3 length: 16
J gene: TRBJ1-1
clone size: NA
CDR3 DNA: TGTGCCAGCAGTCGGGGGCCAGCCGAGGGATCCACTGAAGCTTTCTTT
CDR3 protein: CASSRGPAEGSTEAFF

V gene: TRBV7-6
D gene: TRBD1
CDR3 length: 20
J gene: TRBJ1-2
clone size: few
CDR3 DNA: TGTGCCAGCAGCTTAGGAGCCTACGGGACAGGGCAATGGTTCAACTATGGCTACACCTTC
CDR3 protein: CASSLGAYGTGQWFNYGYTF

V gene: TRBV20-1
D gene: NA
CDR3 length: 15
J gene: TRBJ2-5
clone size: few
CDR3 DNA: TGCAGTGCTAGAGTGGGGCTTCATGGCCAAGAGACCCAGTACTTC
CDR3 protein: CSARVGLHGQETQYF

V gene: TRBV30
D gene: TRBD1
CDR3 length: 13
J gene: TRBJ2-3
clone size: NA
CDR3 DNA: TGTGCCTGGGGACAGGGTATGGCAGATACGCAGTATTTT
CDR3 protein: CAWGQGMADTQYF

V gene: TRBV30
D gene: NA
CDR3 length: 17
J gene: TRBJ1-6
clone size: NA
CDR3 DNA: TGTGCCTGGAGCGCCCTTACCTCGTCCCCCTATAATTCACCCCTCCACTTT
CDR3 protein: CAWSALTSSPYNSPLHF

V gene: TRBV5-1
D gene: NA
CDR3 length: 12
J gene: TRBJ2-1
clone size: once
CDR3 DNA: TGCGCCAGCAATGTGCCGGGAAATGAGCAGTTCTTC
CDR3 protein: CASNVPGNEQFF

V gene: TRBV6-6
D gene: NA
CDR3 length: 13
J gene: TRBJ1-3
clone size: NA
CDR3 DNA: TGTGCCAGTACGGGTCTTCTTGGAAACACCATATATTTT
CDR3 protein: CASTGLLGNTIYF